This T cell receptor beta chain was identified in a study of blood T cell repertoires in COVID-19. Study at large: Resolution of symptoms, clearance, or two negative PCRs was present in recovered Cohort 3 donors. Whether acute or convalescent, the COVID-19 samples came from the United States, Italy and Spain.

Those enrolled, adults aged 18 to 89 years, came from about two dozen US areas. Self-reported history from a screening survey and questionnaire set each donor's cohort. Using immunoSEQ multiplex PCR, the repertoire was profiled, and TCRdb retains in-frame clones only, with some absent. The table records over 110,000 clones, under 90% of them present only once. The TCR comes from a man between 45 and 60 years old in a cohort exposed to, infected with or recovered from COVID-19 (not recorded which). The sample taken for sequencing was PBMCs or T cells enriched from blood (not recorded which).

The CDR3 reads CASSFRTGDSPQHF. CDR3 coding DNA: TGCGCCAGCAGCTTTCGGACAGGGGATAGTCCCCAGCATTTT. V usage is TRBV5-1 and J usage is TRBJ1-5; 9 positions agree with TRBD1. V shed 2 bases and J 10 bases; nucleotides not matched to a gene: 7. In germline, CDR1 is SGHRS, CDR2 YFSETQ. The CDR3 covers 14 residues.